This T cell receptor (beta chain) was identified in a study of shared clonotypes between healthy human individuals. TCRdb's table, derived via immunoSEQ multiplex PCR, lists solely in-frame clones and lacks some. The repertoire holds about 680,000 clones, with about 91% as singletons. The naive CD8 population came from CD45RO-negative cells selected for CCR7, without terminally differentiated effector memory CD45RA+ cells. The germline gives CDR1 MGHRA, CDR2 YSYEKL. CDR3 length equals 14 residues. The V and J ends lost 1 base and 1 base respectively, with 8 bases between them. The clonotype was recovered from a man younger than 45 in good health. The material sequenced was naive CD8+ T cells sorted from blood. The V and J genes are TRBV4-1 and TRBJ2-7; D is possibly TRBD1 (5 bases). The chain's CDR3 is CASSQVRTSYEQYF. In DNA form, the CDR3 reads TGCGCCAGCAGCCAAGTAAGGACATCCTACGAGCAGTACTTC.